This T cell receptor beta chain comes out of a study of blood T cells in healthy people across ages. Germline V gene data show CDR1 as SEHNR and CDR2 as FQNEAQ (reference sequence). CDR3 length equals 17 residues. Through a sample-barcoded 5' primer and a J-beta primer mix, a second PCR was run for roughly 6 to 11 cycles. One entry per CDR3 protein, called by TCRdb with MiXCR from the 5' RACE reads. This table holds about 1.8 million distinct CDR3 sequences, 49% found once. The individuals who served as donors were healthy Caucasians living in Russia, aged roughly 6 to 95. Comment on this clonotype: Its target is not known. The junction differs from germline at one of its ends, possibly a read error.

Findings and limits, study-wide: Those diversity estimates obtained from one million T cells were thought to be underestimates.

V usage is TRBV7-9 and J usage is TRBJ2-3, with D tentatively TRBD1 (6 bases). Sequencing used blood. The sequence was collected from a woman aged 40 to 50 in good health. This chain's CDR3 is CASSLRDGTFSTETQYF. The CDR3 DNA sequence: TGTGCCAGCAGCTTACGTGACGGGACATTTAGCACAGAGACGCAGTATTTT.